This TCR beta chain derives from a study of T-cell reconstitution after alpha-beta-depleted transplantation in children. In its sample, this clonotype was seen a few times. Unique molecular identifiers were incorporated into the prepared TCRbeta library. In TCRdb, the PCR reads were re-called with MiXCR into one record per CDR3 protein. The data show about 980,000 distinct CDR3 sequences, under 30% seen once. Trimming took 7 bases from V and 6 from J, leaving 28 bases between them. This CDR3 comprises 18 residues. Germline values: CDR1 ENHRY, CDR2 SYGVKD. This TCR came from a boy under three years old who had a stem cell transplant for SCID, so the T cells may come from the graft donor. The specimen comprised PBMCs, mostly from graft donor cells, sampled 360 days after TCRalphabeta/CD19-depleted stem cell transplant. The chain is built from TRBV10-3 and TRBJ2-1, with TRBD1 as a possible D gene (9 bases). Written as DNA, the CDR3 is TGTGCCATCAAAGGTAGCGGGACAGGGTCACCTTCTGGCAATGAGCAGTTCTTC. Protein product: CAIKGSGTGSPSGNEQFF.